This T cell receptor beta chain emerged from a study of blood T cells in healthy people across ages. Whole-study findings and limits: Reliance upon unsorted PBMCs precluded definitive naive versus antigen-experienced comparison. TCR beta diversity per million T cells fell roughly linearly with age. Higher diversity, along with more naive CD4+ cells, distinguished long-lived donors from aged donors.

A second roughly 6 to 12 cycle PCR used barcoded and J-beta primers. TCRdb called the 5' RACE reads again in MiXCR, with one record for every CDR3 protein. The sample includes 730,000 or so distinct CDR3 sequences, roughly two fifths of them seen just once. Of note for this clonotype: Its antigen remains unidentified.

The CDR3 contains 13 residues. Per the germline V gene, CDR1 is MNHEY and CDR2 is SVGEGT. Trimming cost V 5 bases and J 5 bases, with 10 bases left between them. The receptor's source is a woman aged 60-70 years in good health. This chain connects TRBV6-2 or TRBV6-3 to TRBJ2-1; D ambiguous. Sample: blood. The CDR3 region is CASSGVAHNEQFF. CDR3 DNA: TGTGCCAGCAGTGGGGTGGCTCACAATGAGCAGTTCTTC.